These 23 T cell receptor beta chains were all obtained from the same sample, sequenced in a study of shared clonotypes between healthy human individuals. Sequencing used immunoSEQ multiplex PCR; TCRdb keeps in-frame clones, though not all of them. This repertoire shows roughly 2,500,000 clones, over 85% found once; its top ten account for 0.36%. The sample was naive CD4+ T cells from PBMCs. Subset of the sample: CD45RA+ positively selected. The receptors derive from a man aged 18 to 35 in good health. Some clones in this sample may be carry-over from other donors' samples.

The rearrangement uses TRBV6-5 and TRBJ1-2; 8 bases agree with TRBD1. V trimming: 5 bases; J trimming: 5 bases; junction bases outside the gene matches: 7. The CDR3 runs to 14 residues. Germline CDR1 is MNHEY and CDR2 is SVGAGI. CDR3 loop: CASSRQGPPYGYTF. CDR3 DNA: TGTGCCAGCAGTAGACAGGGGCCGCCGTATGGCTACACCTTC.

The chain recombines TRBV7-2 with TRBJ2-3; 12 nucleotides match TRBD2. J gave up 6 bases and V 6 bases, and 7 bases lay outside the gene matches. There are 15 residues in the CDR3. Per germline, CDR1 SGHTA and CDR2 FQGNSA. CDR3 loop: CASRLAGGIPDTQYF. CDR3 in DNA: TGTGCCAGCAGGCTAGCGGGAGGGATCCCCGATACGCAGTATTTT.

CDR3 nucleotides: TGTGCCAGCAGCCAACTGGACAGGTCGGGCTATGGCTACACCTTC. Translation gives CASSQLDRSGYGYTF. The chain couples TRBV28 to TRBJ1-2; 7 bases agree with TRBD1. This CDR3 has 15 residues. The germline V gene encodes CDR1 MDHEN and CDR2 SYDVKM. V lost 6 bases, J lost 4 bases, and 11 bases stayed unmatched.

This chain joins TRBV5-1 and TRBJ2-2; no reliable D call. CDR1 is SGHRS and CDR2 is YFSETQ in the germline V gene. V lost 3 bases and J 4 bases, leaving 4 bases between the germline ends. The CDR3 is 12 amino acids. In DNA, the CDR3 is TGCGCCAGCAGCTATCCCACCGGGGAGCTGTTTTTT. It specifies CASSYPTGELFF.

This sequence joins TRBV10-3 and TRBJ1-3, with 9 bases identical to TRBD1. The germline gives CDR1 ENHRY, CDR2 SYGVKD. Trimming cost V 5 bases and J 4 bases; bases outside gene matches: 6. The CDR3 covers 15 residues. The CDR3 region has the DNA TGTGCCATCAGTCGGACAGGGGATGTGGGAAACACCATATATTTT. Translating gives CAISRTGDVGNTIYF.

V is TRBV6-6 and J is TRBJ1-5, with D tentatively TRBD1 (5 bases). This CDR3 has 12 amino acids. V lost 5 bases and J 10 bases, leaving 12 bases between the germline ends. CDR1 is MNHNY and CDR2 is SVGAGI in the germline V gene (reference sequence). The chain's CDR3 is CASSTGTNPQHF. The CDR3 coding sequence is TGTGCCAGCAGTACCGGGACCAACCCCCAGCATTTT.

Of note for this clone: The sample holds other DNA sequences that translate to the same CDR3. J is TRBJ2-7 and V is TRBV7-2; maybe TRBD1 (5 bases). CDR3 length equals 14 residues. Trimming removed 2 bases at V and 1 base at J, with 9 bases between. Germline loops: CDR1 SGHTA, CDR2 FQGNSA. In DNA form, the CDR3 reads TGTGCCAGCAGCTTACGAGCAGGGTCCTACGAGCAGTACTTC. It codes for CASSLRAGSYEQYF.

J is TRBJ2-7 and V is TRBV7-9, with D possibly matching TRBD1 (8 bases). The CDR3 runs 17 residues. The V and J ends lost 3 bases and 5 bases respectively, with 23 bases between them. Germline values: CDR1 SEHNR, CDR2 FQNEAQ (reference sequence). DNA of the CDR3: TGTGCCAGCAGCTTCTCAGGGGGCTGGCGGGAGTTGAACGAGCAGTACTTC. As protein: CASSFSGGWRELNEQYF.

The rearrangement uses TRBV5-1 and TRBJ2-1; no firm D call. Germline V gene lookup returns CDR1 SGHRS and CDR2 YFSETQ. The CDR3 spans 13 residues. V lost 3 bases to trimming and J lost 5 bases, with 9 bases between them. CDR3 DNA sequence: TGCGCCAGCAGCTGCTGGCACCACAATGAGCAGTTCTTC. Translated, it gives CASSCWHHNEQFF.

The rearrangement uses TRBV6-1 and TRBJ1-5; the D gene is possibly TRBD1 (5 bases). Germline lookup yields CDR1 MNHNS and CDR2 SASEGT. Trimming shortened V by 1 base and J by 7 bases, and 11 bases separated the two germline ends. This CDR3 spans 14 amino acids. DNA of the CDR3: TGTGCCAGCAGTGAAGGGCAGGGATCCCAGCCCCAGCATTTT. Translation: CASSEGQGSQPQHF.

The rearrangement joins TRBV11-2 to TRBJ2-5; the match to TRBD1 covers 10 bases. Trimming removed 6 bases from V and 2 bases from J; junction bases left unmatched: 6. CDR1 is SGHAT and CDR2 is FQNNGV in the germline V gene. The CDR3 loop spans 15 amino acids. In DNA form, the CDR3 reads TGTGCCAGCAGTTTCGACAGGGGGCGACAAGAGACCCAGTACTTC. It specifies CASSFDRGRQETQYF.

This chain uses TRBV5-5 with TRBJ2-7, with D perhaps matching TRBD2 (6 bases). The CDR3 consists of 14 residues. The V gene's germline CDR1 is SGHKS and CDR2 YYEKEE (reference sequence). Trimming took off 3 bases at V and 1 base at J, with 11 bases between the two ends. Here the CDR3 reads CASSYRLGSYEQYF. In DNA form, the CDR3 reads TGTGCCAGCAGCTACCGACTAGGTTCCTACGAGCAGTACTTC.

As DNA, the CDR3 is TGCGCCAGCAGCCAGCGGGTACTAGCGGGAGGCACAGATACGCAGTATTTT. Its translation is CASSQRVLAGGTDTQYF. The chain joins TRBV5-1 to TRBJ2-3; the match to TRBD2 covers 11 bases. The CDR3 is 17 residues long. The V gene end was trimmed by 4 bases and the J gene end by 1 base; junction bases not matched to a gene: 8. The V gene's germline CDR1 is SGHRS and CDR2 YFSETQ.

This chain uses TRBV6-1 with TRBJ1-2; 9 bases map to TRBD1. Trimming removed 5 bases from V and 4 bases from J; junction bases left unmatched: 2. The CDR3 loop spans 13 amino acids. Germline CDR1 and CDR2: MNHNS and SASEGT. CDR3 DNA sequence: TGTGCCAGCAGTATACAGGGGGCCTATGGCTACACCTTC. Encoded protein: CASSIQGAYGYTF.

A remark on this clone: Other DNA sequences from this sample encode an identical CDR3 as well. The chain carries TRBV7-9 and TRBJ2-5; TRBD2 might be the D (5 bases). CDR1 is SEHNR and CDR2 is FQNEAQ in the germline V gene (reference sequence). The CDR3 has 15 residues. Trimming took off 1 base at V and 2 bases at J, with 11 bases between the two ends. DNA of the CDR3: TGTGCCAGCAGCTTAGGTCGAACGGGACAAGAGACCCAGTACTTC. This sequence encodes CASSLGRTGQETQYF.

This chain joins TRBV14 and TRBJ2-1; 7 bases map to TRBD1. Germline CDR1 and CDR2: SGHDN and FVKESK. With 5 bases clipped from V and 7 bases from J, the junction kept 5 bases outside the gene matches. CDR3 size: 13 residues. The CDR3 sequence: CASSKQQGNEQFF. CDR3 in DNA: TGTGCCAGCAGCAAGCAACAGGGGAATGAGCAGTTCTTC.

This clone was picked up one time. The chain joins TRBV6-1 to TRBJ2-5; TRBD1 matches 10 bases. The germline V gene encodes CDR1 MNHNS and CDR2 SASEGT. The ends lost 6 bases at V and 4 bases at J; junction bases unmatched: 5. The CDR3 runs to 14 residues. The CDR3 is CASRRGQGPETQYF. In DNA form, the CDR3 reads TGTGCCAGCAGGAGGGGACAGGGGCCAGAGACCCAGTACTTC.

CDR3: CASSPGGTPISTEAFF. The CDR3 DNA reads as TGTGCCAGCAGCCCCGGAGGGACACCTATTTCCACTGAAGCTTTCTTT. V usage is TRBV7-3 and J usage is TRBJ1-1; D is perhaps TRBD1 (6 bases). The CDR3 has 16 amino acids. V was pared by 5 bases and J by 4 bases, with 20 bases between. Looked up from germline, CDR1 is SGHTA and CDR2 is FQGTGA.

This chain links TRBV5-1 with TRBJ1-2; D gene ambiguous. Deletions cut 0 bases from V and 5 bases from J, with 14 bases between. The CDR3 contains 15 residues. Germline V gene data show CDR1 as SGHRS and CDR2 as YFSETQ. CDR3 sequence: CASSLGTTTVYGYTF. The CDR3 DNA is TGCGCCAGCAGCTTGGGCACAACGACTGTGTATGGCTACACCTTC.

The CDR3 here is CASSLDSSSNQPQHF. DNA for the CDR3: TGTGCCAGCAGCCTGGACTCAAGTAGCAATCAGCCCCAGCATTTT. The chain is built from TRBV7-9 and TRBJ1-5, with D hard to call. This CDR3 contains 15 residues. Per the germline V gene, CDR1 is SEHNR and CDR2 is FQNEAQ (reference sequence). V was trimmed by 5 bases and J by 0 bases, leaving 11 bases between them.

The chain is built from TRBV6-6 and TRBJ1-1; TRBD1 agrees at 9 bases. The CDR3 length is 15 residues. Germline CDR1 and CDR2: MNHNY and SVGAGI (reference sequence). V lost 6 bases to trimming and J lost 6 bases; unmatched junction nucleotides: 11. The CDR3 sequence: CASSAPGQGLSEAFF. The CDR3 DNA sequence: TGTGCCAGCAGCGCCCCGGGACAGGGCCTTTCTGAAGCTTTCTTT.

The rearrangement uses TRBV5-1 and TRBJ1-2; unclear D gene. V was trimmed by 4 bases and J by 4 bases, leaving 8 bases between them. The CDR3 is made up of 12 amino acids. The germline V gene encodes CDR1 SGHRS and CDR2 YFSETQ. CDR3 region: CASSGNFYGYTF. The CDR3 DNA reads TGCGCCAGCAGCGGGAACTTCTATGGCTACACCTTC.

V usage is TRBV7-9 and J usage is TRBJ1-1; D uncertain. In germline, CDR1 is SEHNR, CDR2 FQNEAQ (reference sequence). The CDR3 contains 13 residues. Trimming shortened V by 5 bases and J by 5 bases, and 12 bases separated the two germline ends. The CDR3 DNA is TGTGCCAGCAGCCCCCAGGCGGTGACTGAAGCTTTCTTT. Its protein product is CASSPQAVTEAFF.